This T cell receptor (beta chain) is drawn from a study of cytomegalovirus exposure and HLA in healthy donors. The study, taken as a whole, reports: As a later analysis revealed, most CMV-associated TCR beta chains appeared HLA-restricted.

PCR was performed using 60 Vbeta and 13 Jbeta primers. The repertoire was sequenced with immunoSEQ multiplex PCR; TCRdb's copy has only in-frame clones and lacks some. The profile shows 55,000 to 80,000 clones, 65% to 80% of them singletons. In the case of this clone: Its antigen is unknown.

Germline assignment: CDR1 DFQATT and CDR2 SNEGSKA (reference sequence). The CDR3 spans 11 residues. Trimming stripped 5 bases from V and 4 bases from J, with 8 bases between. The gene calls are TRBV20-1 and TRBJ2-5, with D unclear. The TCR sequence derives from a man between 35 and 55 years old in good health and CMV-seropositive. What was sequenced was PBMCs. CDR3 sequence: CSASSPETQYF. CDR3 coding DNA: TGCAGTGCTTCGTCTCCAGAGACCCAGTACTTC.